This TCR beta chain was found in a study of liver allograft versus peripheral blood T cells. Looking at the study overall: Comparisons were made between T cell receptor repertoires found in transplanted livers and those circulating in recipients' peripheral blood. Whole-study results and caveats: Inside liver allografts, T cell receptor repertoires reportedly diverged from the repertoires found in peripheral blood.

Each CDR3 protein is one row after TCRdb ran MiXCR on the reads. The repertoire holds 3,500 to 5,000 distinct CDR3 sequences, with about 22% as singletons. In regard to this clonotype: No antigen is known for it. A far larger clone is one base from this, pointing to a likely read error. Because the CDR3 is missing its conserved closing phenylalanine or tryptophan, this is likely a read error.

The source of this sequence is a human patient who had a liver transplant. Some T cells may trace back to the graft donor.

The CDR3: CASSRTGGSYGYTL. The DNA for the CDR3 is TGTGCCAGCAGTCGAACAGGGGGCAGCTATGGCTACACCCTC. The genes are TRBV28 and TRBJ1-2; TRBD1 aligns across 9 bases. Germline values: CDR1 MDHEN, CDR2 SYDVKM. The CDR3 contains 14 residues. V trimming: 5 bases; J trimming: 4 bases; junction bases outside the gene matches: 5.